This entry features one T cell receptor (beta chain) sequence. This entry comes from a study of Tregs in tolerant kidney transplant recipients. V shed 2 bases, J shed 4 bases, and the junction held 2 bases outside the gene matches. This CDR3 spans 14 amino acids. Germline CDR1 and CDR2: MNHEY and SVGAGI. This table comes from immunoSEQ multiplex PCR, and its TCRdb copy is limited to in-frame clones, with some not included. This sample has 110,000 or so clones, with around 91% found just once. Thawed PBMCs were FACS-sorted into unstimulated CD4+CD25+CD127- regulatory T cells, CD4+CD25- non-regulatory cells, CD4 and CD8 cells.

The V gene is TRBV6-5, the J gene TRBJ1-2, with TRBD1 matching over 9 bases. This sequence was found in a human donor in good health. The sample comprised CD4+ T cells from blood. CDR3 DNA sequence: TGTGCCAGCAGTTACGGGACAGGGAGCTATGGCTACACCTTC. This encodes CASSYGTGSYGYTF.